This T cell receptor beta chain was recovered during a study of T-cell memory formation after mild COVID-19 (dated by TCRdb to 2020 to 2022). In the study overall: TCR sequence clusters from the two donors were found to be largely donor specific. The cohort comprised two young, previously healthy adult volunteers, one female and one male. In a couple of donors, T-cell clones that expanded and contracted after mild COVID-19 were tracked by sequencing TCRalpha and TCRbeta repertoires over time.

The CDR3 sequence holds 15 residues, the cysteine and phenylalanine included. CDR3 DNA is the only sequence kept; it has 45 bases, read in frame from the first base. V loses 5 bases at its end and J loses 5 bases; junction bases beyond the gene matches: 7. The listed sequencing device is Illumina NovaSeq 6000. TCRalpha and TCRbeta cDNA libraries were constructed by 5'RACE with constant-segment primers, with sample barcodes and unique molecular identifiers being introduced. Trizol reagent was used to extract RNA from every sample. Amplification of the libraries took two PCR steps, and the second step added a second sample barcode plus Illumina TruSeq adapters. Libraries were sequenced on an Illumina NovaSeq with 2 x 150 bp paired-end reads. On the study's bioinformatics: The reads were demultiplexed and collapsed into UMI-guided consensus sequences using migec v1.2.7. Using mixcr v2.1.11, the UMI consensuses were aligned to TRA and TRB V and J templates and assembled into clonotypes. A clonotype was counted as expanded or contracted only if both edgeR and NoisET called the change significant, with noise models trained on biological replicates. For edgeR calls, a false discovery rate-adjusted p below 0.01 and a log2 fold-change threshold of 1 were applied. As an exploratory analysis of dynamics, PCA with hierarchical clustering was applied to max-normalized trajectories of the 1000 most abundant clonotypes. Separately sequenced CD4+ and CD8+ repertoires were used to assign a CD4 or CD8 phenotype to each responding clone. Starting from the raw public reads, TCRdb applied fastp trimming at Q25, assembled clones with MiXCR and retained in-frame beta chains. Rows are combined by CDR3 protein, so each entry shows the most common genes and DNA. The V and J calls and clone size come from TCRdb's table, not from the authors' own analysis. For this sample the table gives roughly 610,000 distinct CDR3 sequences, of which 15% to 20% were detected only once. The top ten clonotypes cover around 7.8% of the sample.

Ficoll-Paque density gradient centrifugation was used to isolate PBMCs. Beyond this particular receptor, the publication reports: Only a couple of mild cases were covered in the study, and larger cohorts including severe cases with pre-infection samples were considered necessary. Clones contracting from day 15 to 85 had balanced CD4/CD8 phenotypes, while a second wave expanding from day 15 to 37 was biased towards CD4+. Contracting CD4+ clones were located mainly in the CM and EM memory subsets, whereas CD8+ clones were found to be enriched in EMRA. Whether the second-wave clones peaking on day 37 were SARS-CoV-2 specific was not confirmed. Some responding clones were found in pre-infection memory, which suggests that pre-existing cross-reactive memory T cells took part in the SARS-CoV-2 response.

As for this clonotype: Its antigen has not been determined. No quality values exist for individual bases; no much larger clone is one base distant.

This receptor was taken from an adult woman who had mild COVID-19 (a few samples of this study predate the infection). The sample titles of this study are shuffled in the database, so cell type and time point are left out; the donor was told from shared clones. The specimen was PBMCs or a T cell subset sorted from them (not recorded which). The V and J genes are TRBV12-3 or TRBV12-4 and TRBJ1-5, and 9 bases in between align with TRBD1. The sequenced DNA is TGTGCCAGCAGTCCCTCCGGGACAGGGTATCAGCCCCAGCATTTT. It translates as CASSPSGTGYQPQHF.